The next 23 T cell receptor beta chains were all read from a single sample in a study of shared clonotypes between healthy human individuals. Sequencing was performed with immunoSEQ multiplex PCR; in TCRdb, only in-frame clones are kept and a portion is missing. This sample has about 2.4 million clones, with about 92% found just once. The material sequenced was naive CD4+ T cells sorted from blood. Subset meaning: CD45RA+ positively selected. The origin of the receptors is a man between 18 and 35 years old in good health.

This clone occurred a few times. The J gene is TRBJ1-6, the V gene TRBV6-5; a possible D gene is TRBD1 (5 bases). There are 13 residues in the CDR3. The V gene lost 6 bases and the J gene lost 13 bases, with 16 bases spanning the gap. The germline gives CDR1 MNHEY, CDR2 SVGAGI. The CDR3 loop reads CASRNGQGSPLHF. For the CDR3, the DNA is TGTGCCAGCAGAAACGGGCAGGGTTCGCCCCTCCACTTT.

J is TRBJ1-1 and V is TRBV28; D remains unclear. In germline, CDR1 is MDHEN, CDR2 SYDVKM. This CDR3 has 15 residues. V was trimmed by 7 bases and J by 0 bases, leaving 15 bases between them. In DNA, the CDR3 is TGTGCCAGCATGTCCCTGGGCAGCGTGAACACTGAAGCTTTCTTT. Protein: CASMSLGSVNTEAFF.

For this clone: An end of the junction does not agree with germline; a read error may underlie this. V gene TRBV6-1 combines with J gene TRBJ1-1, with 8 bases matching TRBD1. The CDR3 extends over 16 amino acids. The germline V gene encodes CDR1 MNHNS and CDR2 SASEGT. The CDR3 loop reads CASREEGTGRNTEAFF. DNA for the CDR3: TGTGCCAGCAGGGAAGAGGGGACAGGAAGGAACACTGAAGCTTTCTTT.

This chain joins TRBV30 and TRBJ2-7; possibly TRBD2 for D (5 bases). Trimming stripped 2 bases from V and 5 bases from J, with 10 bases between. This CDR3 has 12 amino acids. CDR1 and CDR2 from the germline V gene are GTSNPN and SVGIG (reference sequence). The CDR3 spells CAWSLLANEQYF. Here the CDR3 DNA reads TGTGCCTGGAGTTTGCTAGCCAACGAGCAGTACTTC.

Worth noting for this clone: At one boundary the junction diverges from the germline segment, which might be a read error. J is TRBJ1-2 and V is TRBV6-5, with 10 bases matching TRBD1. The CDR3 has 14 amino acids. Germline V gene sequence: CDR1 MNHEY, CDR2 SVGAGI. The CDR3 sequence: CASRYSTGGSGYTF. The CDR3 DNA reads TGTGCCAGCAGGTACTCGACAGGGGGCTCTGGCTACACCTTC.

V is TRBV6-5 and J is TRBJ1-1, with D perhaps matching TRBD1 (6 bases). Trimming took off 7 bases at V and 3 bases at J, with 15 bases between the two ends. This CDR3 spans 14 amino acids. CDR1 and CDR2 (germline): MNHEY, SVGAGI. The CDR3 nucleotides are TGTGCCAGCATGAGTGGGGGCACGGACACTGAAGCTTTCTTT. As protein: CASMSGGTDTEAFF.

The DNA of the CDR3 is TGTGCCAGCAGCTTACTAGGCTTAAATCAGCCCCAGCATTTT. It translates to CASSLLGLNQPQHF. The chain uses TRBV5-6 and TRBJ1-5; D remains ambiguous. Germline V gene lookup returns CDR1 SGHDT and CDR2 YYEEEE. V lost 2 bases, J lost 4 bases, and 10 bases lay in between. This CDR3 is 14 amino acids long.

The rearrangement joins TRBV10-3 to TRBJ2-7, with D tentatively TRBD1 or TRBD2 (5 bases each). CDR3 length: 15 amino acids. Germline V CDR1 and CDR2: ENHRY, SYGVKD. V was pared by 3 bases and J by 6 bases, with 18 bases between. The CDR3 sequence: CAISDFPGPLFEQYF. The CDR3 nucleotides are TGTGCCATCAGTGACTTTCCGGGACCCCTTTTCGAGCAGTACTTC.

The chain uses TRBV6-5 and TRBJ2-1; 11 bases match TRBD1. V shed 4 bases and J 6 bases; nucleotides not matched to a gene: 5. The CDR3 spans 15 residues. Germline loops: CDR1 MNHEY, CDR2 SVGAGI. The CDR3 DNA reads as TGTGCCAGCAGTTCTCCGGGACAGGGGGTCAATGAGCAGTTCTTC. It codes for CASSSPGQGVNEQFF.

This chain connects TRBV6-1 to TRBJ1-2; D gene uncertain. The CDR3 has 12 amino acids. The germline V gene encodes CDR1 MNHNS and CDR2 SASEGT. Trimming pared 6 bases from V and 6 bases from J, leaving 11 bases between. Here the CDR3 reads CASRETSNGYTF. As DNA, the CDR3 is TGTGCCAGCAGGGAGACATCAAATGGCTACACCTTC.

This chain connects TRBV27 to TRBJ2-3; the match to TRBD2 covers 9 bases. J was trimmed by 0 bases and V by 6 bases; bases with no gene match: 7. Looked up from germline, CDR1 is MNHEY and CDR2 is SMNVEV (reference sequence). The CDR3 has 16 amino acids. CDR3 in amino acids: CASRRTSASSTDTQYF. CDR3 DNA: TGTGCCAGCAGGCGGACTAGCGCCTCTAGCACAGATACGCAGTATTTT.

The chain carries TRBV5-1 and TRBJ1-5; D is unclear. V lost 2 bases and J 6 bases, leaving 6 bases between the germline ends. The CDR3 covers 12 residues. Per the germline V gene, CDR1 is SGHRS and CDR2 is YFSETQ. The CDR3 here is CASSFDGQPQHF. The CDR3 DNA reads TGCGCCAGCAGCTTTGACGGTCAGCCCCAGCATTTT.

V gene TRBV30 combines with J gene TRBJ1-4; D is uncertain. CDR1 and CDR2 from the germline V gene are GTSNPN and SVGIG (reference sequence). V dropped 5 bases and J dropped 1 base, with 11 bases sitting between them. CDR3 size: 14 residues. CDR3 protein: CAWAGEITNEKLFF. CDR3 sequence (DNA): TGTGCCTGGGCGGGAGAGATAACTAATGAAAAACTGTTTTTT.

V is TRBV11-2 and J is TRBJ2-2, with unresolved D. The CDR3 sequence is 13 residues long. Looked up from germline, CDR1 is SGHAT and CDR2 is FQNNGV. V shed 6 bases and J shed 7 bases, with 12 bases lying between them. The CDR3 loop is CASSPIGYGELFF. The CDR3 coding sequence is TGTGCCAGCAGTCCGATAGGGTACGGGGAGCTGTTTTTT.

This chain uses TRBV7-2 with TRBJ2-5, with D unclear. CDR3 size: 15 residues. V shed 5 bases and J shed 0 bases, with 13 bases lying between them. Germline V gene data show CDR1 as SGHTA and CDR2 as FQGNSA. The CDR3 coding sequence is TGTGCCAGCAGCCGGCAGACTTCGTACCAAGAGACCCAGTACTTC. As protein: CASSRQTSYQETQYF.

J is TRBJ2-2 and V is TRBV19, with D hard to call. Per the germline V gene, CDR1 is LNHDA and CDR2 is SQIVND (reference sequence). CDR3 length: 17 residues. V lost 1 base and J lost 0, with 12 bases in between. CDR3 protein: CASSIAGRRTNTGELFF. CDR3 DNA sequence: TGTGCCAGTAGTATAGCCGGGCGGAGAACGAACACCGGGGAGCTGTTTTTT.

The rearrangement links TRBV19 to TRBJ2-3; D not certain. Germline CDR1 and CDR2: LNHDA and SQIVND (reference sequence). V was trimmed by 3 bases and J by 4 bases, leaving 14 bases between them. The CDR3 runs to 15 residues. The CDR3 bases are TGTGCCAGTAGTATCAGCTTCCTAGTGGCAGATACGCAGTATTTT. Translated, it gives CASSISFLVADTQYF. The variable domain in full, completed from reference TRBV19 and TRBJ2-3, reads DGGITQSPKYLFRKEGQNVTLSCEQNLNHDAMYWYRQDPGQGLRLIYYSQIVNDFQKGDIAEGYSVSREKKESFPLTVTSAQKNPTAFYLCASSISFLVADTQYFGPGTRLTVL.

The genes are TRBV19 and TRBJ2-5; the D call may be TRBD1 or TRBD2 (6 bases each). CDR3 size: 13 residues. CDR1 and CDR2 from the germline V gene are LNHDA and SQIVND (reference sequence). V shed 0 bases and J shed 6 bases, with 8 bases lying between them. The CDR3 DNA is TGTGCCAGTAGTATAGAAGGGGGGAAGACCCAGTACTTC. Translated, it gives CASSIEGGKTQYF.

J is TRBJ1-2 and V is TRBV6-1; D is possibly TRBD1 (6 bases). The V gene's germline CDR1 is MNHNS and CDR2 SASEGT. The V and J ends lost 7 bases and 3 bases respectively, with 18 bases between them. The CDR3 contains 15 residues. DNA of the CDR3: TGTGCCAGCACCGACCTCAGGGGAGCGGACTATGGCTACACCTTC. Translating gives CASTDLRGADYGYTF.

Note on this clone: Other DNA sequences in this specimen translate into the identical CDR3. The CDR3 spells CASSVGGSPDTQYF. CDR3 coding DNA: TGTGCCAGCAGCGTCGGGGGCTCCCCAGATACGCAGTATTTT. The V call is TRBV9, the J call TRBJ2-3; D may be TRBD1 or TRBD2 (6 bases each). V shed 2 bases and J shed 4 bases, with 11 bases lying between them. The CDR3 is 14 residues long. Per germline, CDR1 SGDLS and CDR2 YYNGEE. Based on the CDR3 plus reference TRBV9 and TRBJ2-3, the full variable domain is DSGVTQTPKHLITATGQRVTLRCSPRSGDLSVYWYQQSLDQGLQFLIQYYNGEERAKGNILERFSAQQFPDLHSELNLSSLELGDSALYFCASSVGGSPDTQYFGPGTRLTVL.

The J gene is TRBJ2-7, the V gene TRBV2; D is possibly TRBD1 or TRBD2 (5 bases each). CDR3 length: 14 residues. The germline CDR1 and CDR2 sequences are SNHLY and FYNNEI. Trimming took 7 bases from V and 2 from J, leaving 15 bases between them. The CDR3 protein is CASTQGAGPYEQYF. The DNA for the CDR3 is TGTGCCAGCACCCAGGGAGCCGGACCCTACGAGCAGTACTTC.

The rearrangement joins TRBV7-8 to TRBJ2-1; D tentatively reads TRBD1 or TRBD2 (5 bases each). Trimming removed 7 bases at V and 3 bases at J, with 16 bases between. CDR1 and CDR2 (germline): SGHVS, FQNEAQ. CDR3 length: 15 amino acids. CDR3 bases: TGTGCCAGCACCCCCAGCGAGGGGCTCTACAATGAGCAGTTCTTC. Translated, it gives CASTPSEGLYNEQFF. The full variable domain, with the rest looked up from reference TRBV7-8 and TRBJ2-1, is GAGVSQSPRYKVAKRGQDVALRCDPISGHVSLFWYQQALGQGPEFLTYFQNEAQLDKSGLPSDRFFAERPEGSVSTLKIQRTQQEDSAVYLCASTPSEGLYNEQFFGPGTRLTVL.

The chain is built from TRBV5-1 and TRBJ2-5, with 8 nucleotides matching TRBD2. This CDR3 contains 16 residues. CDR1 SGHRS and CDR2 YFSETQ come from the germline V gene. After removal of 0 bases from V and 5 bases from J, the junction contained 9 bases not matched to a gene. In DNA form, the CDR3 reads TGCGCCAGCAGCTTGGAGGGTAGCGGGGTCGGCGAGACCCAGTACTTC. Translated, it gives CASSLEGSGVGETQYF.